These 25 T cell receptor beta chains were all obtained from the same sample, sequenced in a study of blood T cell repertoires in COVID-19. Libraries were prepared by immunoSEQ multiplex PCR; TCRdb keeps only in-frame clonotypes and omits some of them. The sample lists under 200,000 clones, about 80% occurring once. The specimen was PBMCs or T cells enriched from blood (not recorded which). The receptors here all came from a man aged 50 or older who had recovered from COVID-19.

There are many counts of this clone. The chain has TRBV7-9 and TRBJ1-5; D gene unclear. Germline assignment: CDR1 SEHNR and CDR2 FQNEAQ (reference sequence). This CDR3 has 13 amino acids. Trimming removed 5 bases from V and 7 bases from J, with 12 bases in between. The CDR3 loop reads CASSPEVGQPQHF. The CDR3 nucleotides read TGTGCCAGCAGCCCAGAGGTCGGGCAGCCCCAGCATTTT. Full variable domain (outside the CDR3, taken from reference TRBV7-9 and TRBJ1-5): DTGVSQNPRHKITKRGQNVTFRCDPISEHNRLYWYRQTLGQGPEFLTYFQNEAQLEKSRLLSDRFSAERPKGSFSTLEIQRTEQGDSAMYLCASSPEVGQPQHFGDGTRLSIL.

The rearrangement joins TRBV28 to TRBJ2-7, with a weak D call TRBD1 (6 bases). Germline-derived CDR1 and CDR2 are MDHEN and SYDVKM. There are 14 residues in the CDR3. Trimming shortened V by 4 bases and J by 2 bases, and 12 bases separated the two germline ends. CDR3 nucleotide sequence: TGTGCCAGCAGTTCACAGGGTCACACCTACGAGCAGTACTTC. This translates into CASSSQGHTYEQYF. Full variable domain (outside the CDR3, taken from reference TRBV28 and TRBJ2-7): DVKVTQSSRYLVKRTGEKVFLECVQDMDHENMFWYRQDPGLGLRLIYFSYDVKMKEKGDIPEGYSVSREKKERFSLILESASTNQTSMYLCASSSQGHTYEQYFGPGTRLTVT.

Worth noting for this clone: Mismatch with germline at one junction end may stem from a read error. This chain links TRBV30 with TRBJ2-3; 8 positions agree with TRBD1. Germline CDR1 GTSNPN, CDR2 SVGIG (reference sequence). The CDR3 is made up of 16 amino acids. DNA of the CDR3: TGTGCCTGGGGTGTGGGGACAGGCGGTCCCACAGATACGCAGTATTTT. Protein sequence: CAWGVGTGGPTDTQYF.

The chain joins TRBV15 to TRBJ1-4; 9 positions match TRBD1. This CDR3 is 21 amino acids long. V shed 8 bases and J 0 bases; nucleotides not matched to a gene: 22. Germline lookup yields CDR1 LNHNV and CDR2 YYDKDF (reference sequence). The CDR3, as DNA: TGTGCCACCGCGGCTCCCACGGGGACAGGGTCATTCTTTGCAACTAATGAAAAACTGTTTTTT. Its translation is CATAAPTGTGSFFATNEKLFF. Variable domain in full (rest from reference TRBV15 and TRBJ1-4): DAMVIQNPRYQVTQFGKPVTLSCSQTLNHNVMYWYQQKSSQAPKLLFHYYDKDFNNEADTPDNFQSRRPNTSFCFLDIRSPGLGDTAMYLCATAAPTGTGSFFATNEKLFFGSGTQLSVL.

The gene calls are TRBV25-1 and TRBJ1-6; 7 nucleotides align to TRBD1. Germline assignment: CDR1 MGHDK and CDR2 SYGVNS. This CDR3 region has 15 residues. The V segment lost 0 bases and the J segment 9 bases; nucleotides outside the gene matches: 5. The CDR3 DNA reads TGTGCCAGCAGTGAATACCCCAACAGGGGTTCACCCCTCCACTTT. Protein: CASSEYPNRGSPLHF.

The chain combines TRBV27 with TRBJ2-1, with 7 bases lining up with TRBD2. Looked up from germline, CDR1 is MNHEY and CDR2 is SMNVEV (reference sequence). The V segment lost 1 base and the J segment 7 bases; nucleotides outside the gene matches: 4. CDR3 size: 14 residues. Here the CDR3 DNA reads TGTGCCAGCAGTTTATTTGACGGGAGGAATGAGCAGTTCTTC. It specifies CASSLFDGRNEQFF.

The chain joins TRBV7-9 to TRBJ2-7; 10 nucleotides match TRBD1. The V gene end was trimmed by 0 bases and the J gene end by 2 bases; junction bases not matched to a gene: 4. CDR1 SEHNR and CDR2 FQNEAQ come from the germline V gene (reference sequence). The CDR3 is 16 amino acids. In DNA, the CDR3 is TGTGCCAGCAGCTTAGCGCGGACAGGGGGAACCTACGAGCAGTACTTC. Residues: CASSLARTGGTYEQYF. The full variable domain, with the rest looked up from reference TRBV7-9 and TRBJ2-7, is DTGVSQNPRHKITKRGQNVTFRCDPISEHNRLYWYRQTLGQGPEFLTYFQNEAQLEKSRLLSDRFSAERPKGSFSTLEIQRTEQGDSAMYLCASSLARTGGTYEQYFGPGTRLTVT.

This CDR3 is CASSRTGGSLNTEAFF. Here the CDR3 DNA reads TGTGCCAGCAGCCGGACAGGGGGCTCTTTGAACACTGAAGCTTTCTTT. The rearrangement uses TRBV11-2 and TRBJ1-1, with 11 nucleotides matching TRBD1. The CDR3 has 16 residues. Germline trimming cut 5 bases from V and 0 bases from J; bases unmatched to any gene: 5. The germline V gene encodes CDR1 SGHAT and CDR2 FQNNGV.

The chain links TRBV6-5 to TRBJ2-7, with 9 nucleotides matching TRBD2. Unmatched junction bases numbered 11, after V lost 8 bases and J lost 6 bases. Germline V gene lookup returns CDR1 MNHEY and CDR2 SVGAGI. The CDR3 loop spans 14 amino acids. The DNA for the CDR3 is TGTGCCAGCGGTTTGGGCGGGGGGGCGTCCGAGCAGTACTTC. This gives the protein CASGLGGGASEQYF.

The chain couples TRBV5-1 to TRBJ2-3; 9 nucleotides agree with TRBD1. Germline CDR1 and CDR2: SGHRS and YFSETQ. The CDR3 loop spans 14 amino acids. With V trimmed by 8 bases and J by 3 bases, 7 bases remained unmatched. The CDR3 DNA sequence: TGCGCCAGTAAACAGGGGGCTTGGACAGATACGCAGTATTTT. As protein: CASKQGAWTDTQYF.

The chain joins TRBV5-5 to TRBJ2-1; 9 positions agree with TRBD1. The J segment lost 6 bases and the V segment lost 5 bases, leaving 9 bases of the junction unmatched. The length of the CDR3 is 15 residues. Germline V gene data show CDR1 as SGHKS and CDR2 as YYEKEE (reference sequence). For the CDR3, the DNA is TGTGCCAGCAGGCGGGACAGGGAGTCAAGCAATGAGCAGTTCTTC. This encodes CASRRDRESSNEQFF.

On this clone: Sequence at one end of the junction differs from germline and may be a read error. The chain carries TRBV12-3 or TRBV12-4 and TRBJ1-5; no clear D gene. The CDR3 loop spans 12 amino acids. The DNA of the CDR3 is TGTGCCAGCAGTTTAAACCTGGCAGGCCGTAATTTT. Protein sequence: CASSLNLAGRNF.

This clone was seen just once. The chain employs TRBV14 and TRBJ2-3; perhaps TRBD2 as D (7 bases). The CDR3 is 14 residues long. In germline, CDR1 is SGHDN, CDR2 FVKESK. The ends were cut back, 4 bases at V and 4 bases at J, with 12 bases in the middle. In nucleotides, the CDR3 is TGTGCCAGCAGCCGGGGGGGGCTCGCAGATACGCAGTATTTT. Its translation is CASSRGGLADTQYF.

The rearrangement links TRBV9 to TRBJ1-4, with D unclear. CDR3 size: 15 residues. Trimming stripped 0 bases from V and 8 bases from J, with 14 bases between. Germline V gene lookup returns CDR1 SGDLS and CDR2 YYNGEE. CDR3 sequence (DNA): TGTGCCAGCAGCGTAGAGGAGCGGGCGGGGGAAAAACTGTTTTTT. Translation: CASSVEERAGEKLFF. The full variable domain, its missing parts supplied by reference TRBV9 and TRBJ1-4, is DSGVTQTPKHLITATGQRVTLRCSPRSGDLSVYWYQQSLDQGLQFLIQYYNGEERAKGNILERFSAQQFPDLHSELNLSSLELGDSALYFCASSVEERAGEKLFFGSGTQLSVL.

The V call is TRBV7-8, the J call TRBJ1-3; unclear D gene. Germline V gene sequence: CDR1 SGHVS, CDR2 FQNEAQ. Trimming removed 3 bases from V and 1 base from J, with 4 bases in between. The CDR3 extends over 13 amino acids. CDR3 protein: CASSFRSGNTIYF. CDR3 nucleotides: TGTGCCAGCAGCTTCCGTTCTGGAAACACCATATATTTT.

The V call is TRBV19, the J call TRBJ1-5; D is possibly TRBD1 (6 bases). Germline V CDR1 and CDR2: LNHDA, SQIVND (reference sequence). This CDR3 is 15 amino acids long. The V and J ends lost 4 bases and 4 bases respectively, with 14 bases between them. CDR3 sequence: CASSSGQSENQPQHF. The CDR3 DNA is TGTGCCAGTAGTAGCGGACAGAGCGAAAATCAGCCCCAGCATTTT.

This chain links TRBV5-1 with TRBJ1-1; the D is unclear. The CDR3 sequence is 14 residues long. The germline V gene encodes CDR1 SGHRS and CDR2 YFSETQ. V was cut by 3 bases and J by 2 bases, with 11 bases left in between. The CDR3 here is CASSWQVENTEAFF. CDR3 nucleotides: TGCGCCAGCAGCTGGCAGGTGGAAAACACTGAAGCTTTCTTT.

This clone appeared once. V gene TRBV9 combines with J gene TRBJ2-7, with 8 nucleotides matching TRBD1. Germline V gene data show CDR1 as SGDLS and CDR2 as YYNGEE. The CDR3 totals 15 residues. The V and J ends lost 3 bases and 2 bases, in that order; junction bases with no gene match: 7. The DNA for the CDR3 is TGTGCCAGCAGCGCCTCCGGACAGGGAACCTACGAGCAGTACTTC. It yields the protein CASSASGQGTYEQYF.

This clone was seen once. V usage is TRBV28 and J usage is TRBJ2-7, with 12 bases lining up with TRBD2. Germline CDR1 MDHEN, CDR2 SYDVKM. With 8 bases clipped from V and 3 bases from J, the junction kept 2 bases outside the gene matches. The CDR3 spans 13 residues. In nucleotides, the CDR3 is TGTGCCAGCGAGACTAGCGGGGGCTACGAGCAGTACTTC. This gives the protein CASETSGGYEQYF.

The V call is TRBV7-6, the J call TRBJ2-3, with D possibly matching TRBD2 (6 bases). The CDR3 extends over 11 amino acids. Germline V gene sequence: CDR1 SGHVS, CDR2 FNYEAQ. Trimming took off 2 bases at V and 9 bases at J, with 6 bases between the two ends. CDR3 nucleotides: TGTGCCAGCAGCTTACGGGGGACGCAGTATTTT. Its protein is CASSLRGTQYF.

The rearrangement links TRBV27 to TRBJ2-1; perhaps TRBD2 as D (7 bases). The germline V and J ends were trimmed by 3 bases and 2 bases, with 8 bases remaining between them. CDR3 size: 14 residues. Germline lookup yields CDR1 MNHEY and CDR2 SMNVEV (reference sequence). CDR3 loop: CASSLGGPYNEQFF. The DNA for the CDR3 is TGTGCCAGCAGTTTGGGGGGGCCCTACAATGAGCAGTTCTTC.

V is TRBV5-4 and J is TRBJ2-7; D remains ambiguous. V gave up 3 bases and J gave up 3 bases, with 7 bases separating them. The germline CDR1 and CDR2 sequences are SGHNT and YYREEE (reference sequence). This CDR3 comprises 12 residues. The CDR3 protein is CASSSPGYEQYF. The CDR3 DNA is TGTGCCAGCAGCTCTCCCGGCTACGAGCAGTACTTC.

CDR3 DNA sequence: TGTGCCAGCCGCCGAGCAGGGAAAGAGACCCAGTACTTC. Translation: CASRRAGKETQYF. The chain uses TRBV2 and TRBJ2-5; a weak D match, TRBD1 (5 bases). Trimming pared 8 bases from V and 3 bases from J, leaving 13 bases between. Germline-derived CDR1 and CDR2 are SNHLY and FYNNEI. This CDR3 contains 13 residues.

The chain links TRBV9 to TRBJ1-5, with D possibly TRBD1 on 5 matching bases. Trimming took off 4 bases at V and 0 bases at J, with 14 bases between the two ends. The germline V gene encodes CDR1 SGDLS and CDR2 YYNGEE. The CDR3 extends over 16 amino acids. CDR3 loop: CASSPDSADSNQPQHF. The CDR3 DNA follows: TGTGCCAGCAGCCCCGACAGCGCAGATAGCAATCAGCCCCAGCATTTT. The whole variable domain, filled in from reference TRBV9 and TRBJ1-5, reads DSGVTQTPKHLITATGQRVTLRCSPRSGDLSVYWYQQSLDQGLQFLIQYYNGEERAKGNILERFSAQQFPDLHSELNLSSLELGDSALYFCASSPDSADSNQPQHFGDGTRLSIL.

This clone has just a few counts. V usage is TRBV7-3 and J usage is TRBJ2-1; 7 bases fit TRBD1. The germline V gene has CDR1 SGHTA and CDR2 FQGTGA. This CDR3 is built from 15 residues. Trimming took 5 bases from V and 0 from J; bases not matched to a gene: 4. CDR3 DNA sequence: TGTGCCAGCAGCGTCGACAGGGCCTCCTACAATGAGCAGTTCTTC. Its protein is CASSVDRASYNEQFF.